This TCR beta chain comes out of a study of blood T cell repertoires in COVID-19. Profiling relied on immunoSEQ multiplex PCR, and the TCRdb table lists in-frame clones only, not all of them. The sample includes 450,000 to 600,000 clones, 75% to 90% seen only once; the top ten take under 0.75%. The TCR comes from a woman aged 18-29 years who had recovered from COVID-19. Sequencing input: PBMCs or T cells enriched from blood (not recorded which).

The CDR3 DNA sequence: TGTGCCAGCAGCCAAAGGGTAGCGGGGGGCTCCTACAATGAGCAGTTCTTC. Its translation is CASSQRVAGGSYNEQFF. V usage is TRBV3-1 (or the pseudogene TRBV3-2) and J usage is TRBJ2-1, with 10 bases aligning to TRBD2. Per the germline V gene, CDR1 is LGHDT and CDR2 is YNNKEL (reference sequence). The V segment lost 2 bases and the J segment 0 bases; nucleotides outside the gene matches: 4. CDR3 length: 17 residues.